This TCR beta chain is drawn from a study of control samples from healthy donors and cancer patients. This table comes from immunoSEQ multiplex PCR, and its TCRdb copy is limited to in-frame clones, with some not included. The table has 12,000 or so clones, roughly 88% seen once. Trimming pared 0 bases from V and 2 bases from J, leaving 10 bases between. The germline gives CDR1 KGHSH, CDR2 LQKENI. This CDR3 has 15 residues. The TCR originated in a male donor with melanoma. The source material was formalin-fixed, paraffin-embedded tissue. The rearrangement links TRBV18 to TRBJ1-2; D remains ambiguous. The CDR3 DNA reads as TGTGCCAGCTCACCACCAGCCAGGACGAACTATGGCTACACCTTC. Protein sequence: CASSPPARTNYGYTF.